This T cell receptor (beta chain) stems from a study of control samples from healthy donors and cancer patients. The repertoire was sequenced with immunoSEQ multiplex PCR; TCRdb's copy has only in-frame clones and lacks some. Of approximately 120,000 clones listed, roughly 87% were seen once; the top ten hold roughly 2%. The receptor was derived from a man in his late teens or twenties in good health. The specimen sequenced was blood.

In DNA form, the CDR3 reads TGTGCCAGCAGTGCCACCACAGGAGACTCTGGGGCCAACGTCCTGACTTTC. This translates into CASSATTGDSGANVLTF. This chain connects TRBV25-1 to TRBJ2-6, with D tentatively TRBD1 (5 bases). There are 17 residues in the CDR3. Deletions cut 4 bases from V and 0 bases from J, with 13 bases between. CDR1 is MGHDK and CDR2 is SYGVNS in the germline V gene.